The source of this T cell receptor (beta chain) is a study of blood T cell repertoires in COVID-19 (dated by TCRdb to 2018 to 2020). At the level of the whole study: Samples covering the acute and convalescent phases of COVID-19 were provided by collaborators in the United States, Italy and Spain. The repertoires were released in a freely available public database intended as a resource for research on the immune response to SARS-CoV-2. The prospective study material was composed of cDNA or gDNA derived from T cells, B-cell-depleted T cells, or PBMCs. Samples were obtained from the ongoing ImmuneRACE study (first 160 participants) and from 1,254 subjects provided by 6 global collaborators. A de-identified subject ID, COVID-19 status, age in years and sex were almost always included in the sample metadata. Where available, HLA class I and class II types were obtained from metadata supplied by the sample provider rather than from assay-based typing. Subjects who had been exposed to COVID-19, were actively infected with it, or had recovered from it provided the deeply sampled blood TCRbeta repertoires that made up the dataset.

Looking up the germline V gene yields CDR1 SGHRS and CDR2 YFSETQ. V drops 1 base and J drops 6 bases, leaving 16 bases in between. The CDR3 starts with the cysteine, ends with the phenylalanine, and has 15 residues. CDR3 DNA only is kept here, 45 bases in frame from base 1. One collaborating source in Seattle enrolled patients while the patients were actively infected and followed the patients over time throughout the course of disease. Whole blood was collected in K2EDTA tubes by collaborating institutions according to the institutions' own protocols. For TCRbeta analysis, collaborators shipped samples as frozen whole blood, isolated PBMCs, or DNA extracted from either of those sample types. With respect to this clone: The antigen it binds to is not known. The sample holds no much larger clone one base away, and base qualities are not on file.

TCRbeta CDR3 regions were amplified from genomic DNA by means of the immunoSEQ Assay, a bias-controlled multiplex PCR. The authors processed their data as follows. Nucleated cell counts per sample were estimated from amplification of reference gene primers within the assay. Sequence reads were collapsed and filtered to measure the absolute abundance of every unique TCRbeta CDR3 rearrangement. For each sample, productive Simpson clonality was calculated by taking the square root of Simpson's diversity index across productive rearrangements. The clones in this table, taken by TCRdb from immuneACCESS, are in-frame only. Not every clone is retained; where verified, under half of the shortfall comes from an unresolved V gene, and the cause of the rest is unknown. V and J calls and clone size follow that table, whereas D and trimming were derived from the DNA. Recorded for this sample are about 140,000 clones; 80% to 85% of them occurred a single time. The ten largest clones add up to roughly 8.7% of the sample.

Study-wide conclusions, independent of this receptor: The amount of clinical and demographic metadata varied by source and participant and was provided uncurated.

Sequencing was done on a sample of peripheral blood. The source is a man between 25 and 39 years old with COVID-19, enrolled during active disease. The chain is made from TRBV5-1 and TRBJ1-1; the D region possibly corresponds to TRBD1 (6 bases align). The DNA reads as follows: TGCGCCAGCAGCTTGAGTCCACGGGGGGCTGCTGAAGCTTTCTTT. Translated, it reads CASSLSPRGAAEAFF. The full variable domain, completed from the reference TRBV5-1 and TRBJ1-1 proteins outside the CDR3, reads KAGVTQTPRYLIKTRGQQVTLSCSPISGHRSVSWYQQTPGQGLQFLFEYFSETQRNKGNFPGRFSGRQFSNSRSEMNVSTLELGDSALYLCASSLSPRGAAEAFFGQGTRLTVV.